Shown below are 4 T cell receptor beta chains from a single sample sequenced in a study of OX40 agonist ivuxolimab in advanced cancers. The method behind the library was the immunoSEQ multiplex PCR assay. TCRdb stores this immuneACCESS table with in-frame sequences only. Part of the clones is absent; in the studies checked, under half of the shortfall reflects unresolved V genes, and no reason is known for the rest. In this sample the table shows some 80,000 clones, around 90% of which occur a single time. The ten largest clones add up to 4.8% of the sample. The sample consisted of CD4+ or CD8+ T cells sorted from blood, taken in a trial of the OX40 agonist ivuxolimab. These receptors all stem from an adult with an advanced solid tumor such as melanoma, head and neck, liver or kidney cancer.

This rearrangement joins TRBV27 to TRBJ2-1; 11 nucleotides align to TRBD2. V dropped 5 bases and J dropped 0; count of bases not matched to a gene: 6. This CDR3 spans 17 amino acids. The germline gives CDR1 MNHEY, CDR2 SMNVEV (reference sequence). In DNA form, the CDR3 reads TGTGCCAGCAGTACAGACGGGACTAGCGGCTCCTACAATGAGCAGTTCTTC. The encoded protein is CASSTDGTSGSYNEQFF.

This chain links TRBV6-5 with TRBJ1-2; D is perhaps TRBD1 (6 bases). There are 14 residues in the CDR3. Deletions cut 7 bases from V and 8 bases from J, with 20 bases between. Germline V CDR1 and CDR2: MNHEY, SVGAGI. This CDR3 reads CASTLDATGRGYTF. DNA for the CDR3: TGTGCCAGCACCCTTGACGCGACAGGACGAGGCTACACCTTC.

DNA of the CDR3: TGTGCCAGCAGCTTGTCCGGACTAGCGGGCCACGAGCAGTACTTC. It encodes CASSLSGLAGHEQYF. The chain is built from TRBV5-4 and TRBJ2-7; 11 bases agree with TRBD2. Germline loops: CDR1 SGHNT, CDR2 YYREEE (reference sequence). CDR3 size: 15 residues. V lost 1 base to trimming and J lost 5 bases; unmatched junction nucleotides: 5.

The V gene is TRBV28, the J gene TRBJ2-3; TRBD2 matches at 9 bases. The V gene's germline CDR1 is MDHEN and CDR2 SYDVKM. This CDR3 has 15 amino acids. V lost 7 bases and J lost 1; bases outside the gene matches: 6. The CDR3 DNA is TGTGCCAGCAAGAGTAGCGGGAGAGGCACAGATACGCAGTATTTT. Protein sequence: CASKSSGRGTDTQYF.